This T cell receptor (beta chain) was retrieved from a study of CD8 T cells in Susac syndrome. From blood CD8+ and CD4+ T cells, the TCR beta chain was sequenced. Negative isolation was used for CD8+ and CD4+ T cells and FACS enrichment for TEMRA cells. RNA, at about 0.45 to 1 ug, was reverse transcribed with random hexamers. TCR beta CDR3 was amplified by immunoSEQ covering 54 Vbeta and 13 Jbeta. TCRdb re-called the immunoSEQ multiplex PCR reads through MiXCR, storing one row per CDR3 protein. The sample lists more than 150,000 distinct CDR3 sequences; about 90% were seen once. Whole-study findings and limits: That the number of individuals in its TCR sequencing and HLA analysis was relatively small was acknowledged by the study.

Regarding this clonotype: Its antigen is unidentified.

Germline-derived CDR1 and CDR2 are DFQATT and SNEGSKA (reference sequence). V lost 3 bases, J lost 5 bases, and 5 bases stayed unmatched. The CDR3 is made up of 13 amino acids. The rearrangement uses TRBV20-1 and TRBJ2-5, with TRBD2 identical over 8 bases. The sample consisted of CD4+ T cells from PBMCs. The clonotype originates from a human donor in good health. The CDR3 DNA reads TGCAGTGCTAGGACTAGCGCGTCGGAGACCCAGTACTTC. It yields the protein CSARTSASETQYF.